These 24 T cell receptor beta chains were sequenced from one sample in a study of blood T cells in healthy people across ages. Next came a second PCR, run for roughly 6 to 11 cycles, which used a sample-barcoded 5' primer along with a J-beta primer mix. TCRdb re-called the 5' RACE reads through MiXCR, storing one row per CDR3 protein. The data show approximately 2,000,000 distinct CDR3 sequences, with 30% to 40% seen just once and 23% held by the top ten. The specimen was blood. The receptors originated from a human donor in good health.

This clonotype appeared a single time. This chain links TRBV4-3 with TRBJ1-1; D is possibly TRBD1 (5 bases). This CDR3 region has 12 residues. The V gene's germline CDR1 is LGHNA and CDR2 YSLEER. V lost 6 bases, J lost 8 bases, and 13 bases lay in between. The CDR3 protein is CASRNRDGEAFF. The CDR3 DNA follows: TGCGCCAGCAGGAACCGGGACGGAGAAGCTTTCTTT.

This clonotype was recorded a few times. The chain recombines TRBV7-2 with TRBJ2-7, with 7 bases that match TRBD2. Germline CDR1 is SGHTA and CDR2 is FQGNSA. The V segment lost 5 bases and the J segment 1 base; nucleotides outside the gene matches: 8. The CDR3 spans 15 residues. The CDR3 sequence: CASSRSAGTSYEQYF. CDR3 DNA: TGTGCCAGCAGCCGATCAGCGGGAACATCCTACGAGCAGTACTTC.

The rearrangement uses TRBV28 and TRBJ1-1; D uncertain. This CDR3 region has 16 residues. CDR1 and CDR2 (germline): MDHEN, SYDVKM. V lost 5 bases and J 0 bases, leaving 16 bases between the germline ends. The CDR3: CASSRSSTGVNTEAFF. The CDR3 DNA reads TGTGCCAGCAGTCGATCATCCACCGGGGTGAACACTGAAGCTTTCTTT.

The V gene is TRBV7-2, the J gene TRBJ1-6; the D gene is possibly TRBD1 (5 bases). Trimming shortened V by 5 bases and J by 9 bases, and 14 bases separated the two germline ends. The CDR3 has 14 residues. The germline CDR1 and CDR2 sequences are SGHTA and FQGNSA. The CDR3 DNA sequence: TGTGCCAGCAGCGCGTCAGGGCTCCCTTCACCCCTCCACTTT. This translates into CASSASGLPSPLHF.

This clonotype came up once. The V call is TRBV18, the J call TRBJ2-1, with 7 nucleotides matching TRBD1. V dropped 1 base and J dropped 5; count of bases not matched to a gene: 8. Looked up from germline, CDR1 is KGHSH and CDR2 is LQKENI. The CDR3 has 16 residues. As DNA, the CDR3 is TGTGCCAGCTCACCACGATTTGGACAGGAGAACAATGAGCAGTTCTTC. Translating gives CASSPRFGQENNEQFF. Full variable domain (remainder filled in from reference TRBV18 and TRBJ2-1): NAGVMQNPRHLVRRRGQEARLRCSPMKGHSHVYWYRQLPEEGLKFMVYLQKENIIDESGMPKERFSAEFPKEGPSILRIQQVVRGDSAAYFCASSPRFGQENNEQFFGPGTRLTVL.

This clonotype occurred a few times. The chain joins TRBV24-1 to TRBJ2-1; 8 bases fit TRBD1. Germline V gene lookup returns CDR1 KGHDR and CDR2 SFDVKD. The CDR3 spans 15 residues. V lost 3 bases and J lost 3; bases outside the gene matches: 3. The CDR3 region has the DNA TGTGCCACCAGTGATCGACAGGGGAACTACAATGAGCAGTTCTTC. It translates to CATSDRQGNYNEQFF.

The chain has TRBV20-1 and TRBJ1-5, with 7 bases lining up with TRBD1. The CDR3 covers 15 residues. The V gene's germline CDR1 is DFQATT and CDR2 SNEGSKA (reference sequence). V gave up 6 bases and J gave up 0 bases; unmatched junction bases: 8. The CDR3 region is CSADSGTASNQPQHF. The CDR3, as DNA: TGCAGTGCCGATTCCGGGACAGCTAGCAATCAGCCCCAGCATTTT.

This clonotype was seen a handful of times. The chain has TRBV5-5 and TRBJ2-5; 11 nucleotides match TRBD2. The DNA end is more similar to TRBJ2-7, so the J call may be wrong. This CDR3 has 17 amino acids. In germline, CDR1 is SGHKS, CDR2 YYEKEE (reference sequence). The CDR3 is CASSFFSGGAGLNEQYF. CDR3 DNA sequence: TGTGCCAGCAGCTTCTTTAGCGGGGGGGCCGGGTTAAACGAGCAGTACTTC.

This sequence joins TRBV7-9 and TRBJ1-6; TRBD1 matches at 7 bases. Per germline, CDR1 SEHNR and CDR2 FQNEAQ (reference sequence). Trimming cost V 4 bases and J 9 bases; bases outside gene matches: 15. There are 17 residues in the CDR3. For the CDR3, the DNA is TGTGCCAGCAGCTATCATGAATTAGGGGGCGCAGGTTCACCCCTCCACTTT. Translation gives CASSYHELGGAGSPLHF.

This clonotype occurred a few times. The V and J genes are TRBV7-2 and TRBJ2-3, with D perhaps matching TRBD1 or TRBD2 (5 bases each). The length of the CDR3 is 15 residues. Germline CDR1 is SGHTA and CDR2 is FQGNSA. The germline V and J ends were trimmed by 0 bases and 7 bases, with 14 bases remaining between them. The CDR3 here is CASSLAGVVGNTQYF. For the CDR3, the DNA is TGTGCCAGCAGCTTAGCGGGGGTGGTAGGAAATACGCAGTATTTT.

The sample holds a few counts of this clonotype. The chain links TRBV12-5 to TRBJ2-5; D may be TRBD2 (6 bases). This CDR3 contains 13 residues. Per germline, CDR1 LGHNT and CDR2 FRNRAP. Trimming cost V 5 bases and J 1 base, with 8 bases left between them. The DNA of the CDR3 is TGTGCTAGTGGTATCGGGAGCCAAGAGACCCAGTACTTC. It translates to CASGIGSQETQYF.

This clonotype was seen at least ten times. The V call is TRBV6-5, the J call TRBJ1-6; D possibly corresponds to TRBD1 (5 bases). Germline V gene data show CDR1 as MNHEY and CDR2 as SVGAGI. The ends were cut back, 6 bases at V and 10 bases at J, with 16 bases in the middle. There are 14 residues in the CDR3. CDR3 region: CASSLAGRGSPLHF. For the CDR3, the DNA is TGTGCCAGCAGCCTGGCAGGGAGAGGCTCACCCCTCCACTTT.

The chain has TRBV9 and TRBJ1-2; D is undetermined. CDR3 length: 14 amino acids. V was shortened by 0 bases and J by 7 bases, with 13 bases between the two germline ends. Germline V lookup: CDR1 SGDLS, CDR2 YYNGEE. The CDR3 protein is CASSVETRGFGYTF. CDR3 sequence (DNA): TGTGCCAGCAGCGTAGAAACCAGAGGTTTTGGCTACACCTTC.

V gene TRBV9 combines with J gene TRBJ1-1; unclear D gene. V was clipped by 0 bases and J by 2 bases, with 11 bases between them. The germline V gene encodes CDR1 SGDLS and CDR2 YYNGEE. This CDR3 contains 15 residues. The CDR3 loop is CASSVAAGLNTEAFF. CDR3 nucleotides: TGTGCCAGCAGCGTAGCCGCGGGCCTCAACACTGAAGCTTTCTTT.

The genes are TRBV12-3 or TRBV12-4 and TRBJ2-1; 9 positions agree with TRBD2. J was trimmed by 5 bases and V by 6 bases; bases with no gene match: 11. The length of the CDR3 is 16 residues. The CDR3 nucleotides are TGTGCCAGCAGCCCATATAGCGGGGGTCAAAACAATGAGCAGTTCTTC. Protein product: CASSPYSGGQNNEQFF.

The chain recombines TRBV6-1 with TRBJ2-3; D unresolved. The CDR3 extends over 11 amino acids. Germline-derived CDR1 and CDR2 are MNHNS and SASEGT. V lost 1 base and J 7 bases, leaving 3 bases between the germline ends. The CDR3 is CASSEVYTQYF. CDR3 DNA sequence: TGTGCCAGCAGTGAAGTCTATACGCAGTATTTT.

The V and J genes are TRBV10-3 and TRBJ2-7, with D tentatively TRBD1 (5 bases). Germline values: CDR1 ENHRY, CDR2 SYGVKD. There are 13 residues in the CDR3. V lost 4 bases and J lost 3, with 10 bases in between. CDR3: CAISGQQHYEQYF. Here the CDR3 DNA reads TGTGCCATCAGTGGACAGCAGCACTACGAGCAGTACTTC.

This clonotype was detected only once. The chain links TRBV11-3 to TRBJ2-5; D ambiguous. TRBJ2-7 explains the end of the DNA better; the J call may be wrong. This CDR3 is 14 amino acids long. Germline V lookup: CDR1 SGHNT, CDR2 YENEEA. CDR3 sequence: CASSRAPGPHEQYF. The CDR3 DNA reads as TGTGCCAGCAGCCGGGCCCCAGGTCCCCACGAGCAGTACTTC.

J is TRBJ2-3 and V is TRBV29-1; 8 positions agree with TRBD1. V was pared by 1 base and J by 2 bases, with 5 bases of the junction left unmatched. Looked up from germline, CDR1 is SQVTM and CDR2 is ANQGSEA. The CDR3 runs 15 residues. The CDR3 is CSVEGTGRTTDTQYF. The CDR3 DNA is TGCAGCGTTGAAGGGACAGGGAGGACCACAGATACGCAGTATTTT.

This clonotype was counted between two and nine times. V usage is TRBV4-3 and J usage is TRBJ2-7, with TRBD1 as a possible D gene (5 bases). The CDR3 spans 14 residues. CDR1 LGHNA and CDR2 YSLEER come from the germline V gene. V lost 0 bases and J lost 3, with 9 bases in between. CDR3 region: CASSQDGQGYEQYF. Here the CDR3 DNA reads TGCGCCAGCAGCCAAGACGGGCAGGGCTACGAGCAGTACTTC.

There are a few counts of this clonotype. This chain uses TRBV6-6 with TRBJ2-7; no clear D. From germline, CDR1 is MNHNY and CDR2 SVGAGI (reference sequence). This CDR3 region has 14 residues. Trimming stripped 2 bases from V and 0 bases from J, with 8 bases between. The CDR3 loop is CASSYGTTSYEQYF. The CDR3 DNA reads TGTGCCAGCAGTTACGGCACGACCTCCTACGAGCAGTACTTC.

This chain links TRBV7-2 with TRBJ1-2, with 8 bases matching TRBD1. This CDR3 has 16 amino acids. CDR1 SGHTA and CDR2 FQGNSA come from the germline V gene. V trimming: 4 bases; J trimming: 5 bases; junction bases outside the gene matches: 12. The CDR3: CASSSRQGIVGYGYTF. Here the CDR3 DNA reads TGTGCCAGCAGCTCACGACAGGGGATAGTGGGGTATGGCTACACCTTC.

The table lists this clonotype with a few counts. This sequence joins TRBV20-1 and TRBJ1-5, with D uncertain. The CDR3 is 15 amino acids. Trimming removed 6 bases at V and 1 base at J, with 16 bases between. Germline V lookup: CDR1 DFQATT, CDR2 SNEGSKA (reference sequence). This chain's CDR3 is CSATQGVRSNQPQHF. The CDR3 DNA follows: TGCAGTGCCACACAAGGCGTAAGGAGCAATCAGCCCCAGCATTTT.

This clonotype has more than one count but fewer than ten. This chain joins TRBV5-6 and TRBJ1-1; D uncertain. V lost 0 bases to trimming and J lost 1 base, with 10 bases between them. The germline V gene has CDR1 SGHDT and CDR2 YYEEEE. This CDR3 is built from 15 residues. CDR3 nucleotide sequence: TGTGCCAGCAGCTTGGGCTGGAACAGGAACACTGAAGCTTTCTTT. Translated, it gives CASSLGWNRNTEAFF.